This T cell receptor beta chain was identified during a study of T cells expressing NK-cell markers. Study background: TCR beta repertoires came from sorted CD3+CD56+NKG2C+, CD3+CD56+NKG2C- and CD3+CD56-NKG2C+ T cells. One of the eight sequenced donors was seronegative, whereas the other seven were HCMV-seropositive.

What made the TCR beta cDNA was 5'RACE template switching with UMIs. For each CDR3 protein, TCRdb gives one entry from its re-call of the 5' RACE reads, without DNA. There are about 370,000 distinct CDR3 sequences in the sample, with about 11% held by the top ten. General study points: The study found dominant NKG2C+ clonotypes at about 1.0-8% of CD8+ T cells in six donors.

Germline V CDR1 and CDR2: GTSNPN, SVGIG (reference sequence). The CDR3 runs 16 residues. With respect to this clonotype: Its cognate antigen is unknown.

J is TRBJ2-7 and V is TRBV30; the D call from TCRdb, TRBD1, cannot be confirmed without DNA. The source of this sequence is a woman aged 45 to 65 in good health. Sequencing was performed on blood T cells: a sorted CD56 or NKG2C T cell subset, CD4+ or CD8+ T cells, or bulk PBMC T cells (not recorded which). CDR3 in amino acids: CAWSQRTGGPRYEQYF.